The 5 T cell receptor beta chains given below trace back to one sample, sequenced in a study of T cell repertoires in cytomegalovirus infection (dated by TCRdb to about 2019). The instrument was an Illumina HiSeq 1500. The public reads were run again by TCRdb, first through fastp at Q25 and then through MiXCR, and only productive beta chains were kept. For every CDR3 protein sequence, its rows merge into one entry that carries the most common genes and DNA. For this sample there are some 300,000 distinct CDR3 sequences; about 17% appear just once. The ten largest account for around 12% of the sample. The sequenced sample consisted of PBMCs. The receptors were gathered from a human donor in good health (CMV status not recorded). Some clones in this sample may be carry-over from other donors' samples.

This clonotype was found many times. The chain has TRBV28 and TRBJ1-2; tentative D call: TRBD1 (5 bases). The V end was cut by 6 bases, the J end by 13 bases, with 18 bases between. Germline loops: CDR1 MDHEN, CDR2 SYDVKM. The CDR3 covers 12 residues. This chain's CDR3 is CASSLQERVGTF. CDR3 in DNA: TGTGCCAGCAGCCTACAGGAGCGTGTGGGCACCTTC.

The chain has TRBV10-3 and TRBJ2-6; no clear D. CDR3 length: 14 amino acids. The V end lost 2 bases, the J end lost 7 bases, and 9 bases lay between the germline ends. Germline V gene sequence: CDR1 ENHRY, CDR2 SYGVKD. DNA for the CDR3: TGTGCCATCAGTGAGGGCCCCACCGCCAACGTCCTGACTTTC. It specifies CAISEGPTANVLTF.

This clonotype came up a few times. The CDR3 here is CASTDRGEVAAKNIQYF. The CDR3 nucleotides read TGTGCCAGTACAGACAGGGGAGAGGTCGCGGCCAAAAACATTCAGTACTTC. This chain joins TRBV19 and TRBJ2-4; 8 bases agree with TRBD1. The CDR3 sequence is 17 residues long. Trimming took 7 bases from V and 1 from J; bases not matched to a gene: 12. Looked up from germline, CDR1 is LNHDA and CDR2 is SQIVND (reference sequence).

Many counts were recorded for this clonotype. The CDR3 nucleotides read TGTGCCAGCAGCCCGCCGGGACTAGCGGGGGGGTACAATGAGCAGTTCTTC. It specifies CASSPPGLAGGYNEQFF. V gene TRBV7-9 combines with J gene TRBJ2-1; 16 bases line up with TRBD2. Germline CDR1 reads SEHNR; CDR2 reads FQNEAQ (reference sequence). CDR3 length: 17 amino acids. Losses at the gene ends were 5 bases for V and 4 bases for J; bases not matched to a gene: 5.

Details on this clonotype: Sequence at one end of the junction differs from germline and may be a read error. The CDR3 here is CASTPNGQLFF. CDR3 DNA: TGTGCCAGCACCCCGAACGGGCAGCTGTTTTTT. The chain joins TRBV12-3 or TRBV12-4 to TRBJ2-2, with D hard to call. CDR3 length equals 11 residues.